Below are 25 T cell receptor beta chains sequenced from a single sample in a study of T-cell reconstitution after alpha-beta-depleted transplantation in children. The TCRbeta library was prepared with unique molecular identifiers. TCRdb reprocessed the PCR reads via MiXCR and lists one record per CDR3 protein. The data hold approximately 350,000 distinct CDR3 sequences, with 15% to 20% observed a single time. The source was PBMCs, mostly from graft donor cells, collected 360 days after TCRalphabeta/CD19-depleted stem cell transplant. The receptors come from a male patient aged 2-15 years who had a stem cell transplant for acute lymphoblastic leukemia, so the T cells may come from the graft donor.

The V call is TRBV9, the J call TRBJ2-7, with D perhaps matching TRBD2 (6 bases). This CDR3 spans 14 amino acids. V was clipped by 0 bases and J by 0 bases, with 7 bases between them. Per the germline V gene, CDR1 is SGDLS and CDR2 is YYNGEE. The CDR3 sequence is CASSVGLDSYEQYF. The CDR3 DNA follows: TGTGCCAGCAGCGTAGGACTAGACTCCTACGAGCAGTACTTC.

The sample holds a few counts of this clonotype. The chain recombines TRBV7-8 with TRBJ2-1; D uncertain. In germline, CDR1 is SGHVS, CDR2 FQNEAQ. This CDR3 is 15 amino acids long. Trimming cost V 5 bases and J 2 bases, with 13 bases left between them. The CDR3 reads CASSGSAEPYNEQFF. CDR3 in DNA: TGTGCCAGCAGCGGTTCGGCGGAACCCTACAATGAGCAGTTCTTC.

V gene TRBV10-2 combines with J gene TRBJ1-5; D gene ambiguous. The CDR3 contains 13 residues. With 6 bases removed from V and 9 bases from J, the gap between germline ends came to 15 bases. Germline CDR1 is WSHSY and CDR2 is SAAADI. CDR3 coding DNA: TGCGCCAGCAGCGCTTCGCTCGGGCGGCCCCAGCATTTT. Translation: CASSASLGRPQHF.

This clonotype occurred a few times. The rearrangement links TRBV6-5 to TRBJ1-1; D not certain. Trimming removed 0 bases from V and 3 bases from J, with 14 bases in between. The CDR3 totals 16 residues. The V gene's germline CDR1 is MNHEY and CDR2 SVGAGI. CDR3 DNA: TGTGCCAGCAGTTACTCCGCCGTCGGCATTGACACTGAAGCTTTCTTT. Translated, it gives CASSYSAVGIDTEAFF.

CDR3 amino acids: CATSSPFTGELFF. In DNA form, the CDR3 reads TGTGCCACCAGCAGCCCCTTCACCGGGGAGCTGTTTTTT. V usage is TRBV15 and J usage is TRBJ2-2; D unresolved. Trimming took off 3 bases at V and 4 bases at J, with 6 bases between the two ends. CDR3 length: 13 amino acids. Germline-derived CDR1 and CDR2 are LNHNV and YYDKDF (reference sequence).

The chain couples TRBV28 to TRBJ1-2; weak D call: TRBD1 (6 bases). The CDR3 contains 14 residues. CDR1 MDHEN and CDR2 SYDVKM come from the germline V gene. Trimming shortened V by 0 bases and J by 7 bases, and 12 bases separated the two germline ends. The DNA of the CDR3 is TGTGCCAGCAGTTTATGGGGGGGGCTGGGTGGCTACACCTTC. Its protein product is CASSLWGGLGGYTF.

The rearrangement links TRBV5-1 to TRBJ2-7; 7 bases are shared with TRBD1. This CDR3 has 14 residues. V lost 4 bases and J lost 5; bases outside the gene matches: 9. Germline-derived CDR1 and CDR2 are SGHRS and YFSETQ. Here the CDR3 reads CASSLGQAINEQYF. DNA for the CDR3: TGCGCCAGCAGCCTCGGACAGGCCATCAACGAGCAGTACTTC.

V and J are TRBV12-3 or TRBV12-4 and TRBJ2-3, with 7 bases identical to TRBD2. The junction had 8 bases not matched to a gene; V was cut back by 4 bases and J by 4 bases. This CDR3 region has 15 residues. The CDR3 DNA reads as TGTGCCAGCAGTTCTGGGGGGGTGTGGGCAGATACGCAGTATTTT. Translation: CASSSGGVWADTQYF.

This clonotype was recorded many times. This chain connects TRBV12-3 or TRBV12-4 to TRBJ2-7, with 8 bases matching TRBD2. The CDR3 spans 15 residues. The J segment lost 4 bases and the V segment lost 3 bases, leaving 8 bases of the junction unmatched. CDR3 region: CASSFEVAGPYEQYF. CDR3 nucleotides: TGTGCCAGCAGTTTCGAAGTAGCGGGACCTTACGAGCAGTACTTC.

This clonotype has at least ten counts. The chain employs TRBV4-3 and TRBJ2-5, with D possibly called TRBD1 or TRBD2 (6 bases each). V lost 0 bases and J 5 bases, leaving 13 bases between the germline ends. Germline V gene data show CDR1 as LGHNA and CDR2 as YSLEER. The length of the CDR3 is 15 residues. DNA for the CDR3: TGCGCCAGCAGCCAAGAAGGGGGGCGCTTTGAGACCCAGTACTTC. Its protein product is CASSQEGGRFETQYF.

This chain joins TRBV10-3 and TRBJ2-5; TRBD2 matches at 12 bases. V gave up 0 bases and J gave up 0 bases; unmatched junction bases: 2. CDR3 length equals 17 residues. CDR1 is ENHRY and CDR2 is SYGVKD in the germline V gene. The CDR3 DNA reads as TGTGCCATCAGTGAGTCCGGGACTAGCGGGTACCAAGAGACCCAGTACTTC. The encoded protein is CAISESGTSGYQETQYF.

The V gene is TRBV7-2, the J gene TRBJ2-7; 11 bases agree with TRBD2. CDR3 length: 17 amino acids. With 5 bases clipped from V and 0 bases from J, the junction kept 9 bases outside the gene matches. Germline V lookup: CDR1 SGHTA, CDR2 FQGNSA. This CDR3 is CASSEARGTSGSYEQYF. CDR3 nucleotide sequence: TGTGCCAGCAGCGAAGCCCGGGGGACTAGCGGCTCCTACGAGCAGTACTTC. Full variable domain (outside the CDR3, taken from reference TRBV7-2 and TRBJ2-7): GAGVSQSPSNKVTEKGKDVELRCDPISGHTALYWYRQSLGQGLEFLIYFQGNSAPDKSGLPSDRFSAERTGGSVSTLTIQRTQQEDSAVYLCASSEARGTSGSYEQYFGPGTRLTVT.

This clonotype showed up many times. The chain carries TRBV7-8 and TRBJ1-6; D is uncertain. CDR3 length: 16 residues. Trimming took off 1 base at V and 7 bases at J, with 14 bases between the two ends. CDR1 is SGHVS, CDR2 FQNEAQ, per germline. CDR3: CASSLGLAGSNSPLHF. CDR3 DNA: TGTGCCAGCAGCTTAGGGTTAGCAGGATCAAATTCACCCCTCCACTTT.

The chain couples TRBV7-2 to TRBJ2-2; TRBD2 aligns across 9 bases. J was trimmed by 5 bases and V by 1 base; bases with no gene match: 5. The CDR3 totals 16 residues. Germline CDR1 is SGHTA and CDR2 is FQGNSA. As DNA, the CDR3 is TGTGCCAGCAGCTTAGGATTAGCGGGAGCTACCGGGGAGCTGTTTTTT. Translating it yields CASSLGLAGATGELFF.

The V gene is TRBV5-1, the J gene TRBJ2-7; 11 positions match TRBD1. CDR1 SGHRS and CDR2 YFSETQ come from the germline V gene. Trimming removed 1 base from V and 5 bases from J; junction bases left unmatched: 11. The CDR3 is made up of 17 amino acids. The CDR3 DNA reads TGCGCCAGCAGCTTGAAGGGACAGGGGGGATTTGTCGACGAGCAGTACTTC. This translates into CASSLKGQGGFVDEQYF.

This clonotype occurred many times. This sequence joins TRBV5-6 and TRBJ1-4, with D hard to call. The CDR3 has 14 residues. V was shortened by 1 base and J by 8 bases, with 12 bases between the two germline ends. Germline CDR1 reads SGHDT; CDR2 reads YYEEEE. CDR3 DNA sequence: TGTGCCAGCAGCTTGAGTGGACGGAACGAAAAACTGTTTTTT. Its protein is CASSLSGRNEKLFF.

This clonotype was picked up many times. J is TRBJ1-2 and V is TRBV29-1, with 8 bases lining up with TRBD1. The CDR3 runs 13 residues. Per the germline V gene, CDR1 is SQVTM and CDR2 is ANQGSEA. Trimming took 4 bases from V and 8 from J; bases not matched to a gene: 9. For the CDR3, the DNA is TGCAGCGTTGTTGCCAAAGGACAGGGAGGCTACACCTTC. This translates into CSVVAKGQGGYTF.

This rearrangement joins TRBV27 to TRBJ2-3; 10 bases fit TRBD1. CDR3 length equals 16 residues. J gave up 3 bases and V 3 bases, and 6 bases lay outside the gene matches. The germline CDR1 and CDR2 sequences are MNHEY and SMNVEV (reference sequence). In DNA form, the CDR3 reads TGTGCCAGCAGTTTTACCCGGACAGGGGGAACAGATACGCAGTATTTT. Translated, it gives CASSFTRTGGTDTQYF.

The table lists this clonotype with a few counts. The genes are TRBV10-3 and TRBJ1-1; 7 nucleotides agree with TRBD1. Per the germline V gene, CDR1 is ENHRY and CDR2 is SYGVKD. The CDR3 totals 15 residues. Trimming cost V 6 bases and J 4 bases; bases outside gene matches: 11. CDR3 sequence: CAISADPTGTTEAFF. CDR3 nucleotides: TGTGCCATCAGCGCGGACCCGACAGGGACCACTGAAGCTTTCTTT.

This clonotype has a handful of counts. The gene calls are TRBV7-9 and TRBJ2-1; the D call may be TRBD1 or TRBD2 (5 bases each). V was shortened by 1 base and J by 5 bases, with 15 bases between the two germline ends. This CDR3 comprises 16 residues. Germline CDR1 is SEHNR and CDR2 is FQNEAQ (reference sequence). CDR3 DNA: TGTGCCAGCAGCTTAGACGGGGCGGATAGGGACAATGAGCAGTTCTTC. It encodes CASSLDGADRDNEQFF.

This chain uses TRBV12-3 or TRBV12-4 with TRBJ1-5; a weak D match, TRBD1 (5 bases). V lost 2 bases and J lost 4, with 9 bases in between. This CDR3 is 14 amino acids long. The CDR3 loop reads CASSLLDRNQPQHF. As DNA, the CDR3 is TGTGCCAGCAGTTTACTCGACAGAAATCAGCCCCAGCATTTT.

This clonotype occurred a few times. The chain uses TRBV4-3 and TRBJ2-5, with D tentatively TRBD2 (6 bases). This CDR3 comprises 14 residues. Germline V gene sequence: CDR1 LGHNA, CDR2 YSLEER. The germline V and J ends were trimmed by 0 bases and 7 bases, with 12 bases remaining between them. As DNA, the CDR3 is TGCGCCAGCAGCCAAGATTGGGGGGTTGGGACCCAGTACTTC. Translating gives CASSQDWGVGTQYF.

This chain uses TRBV30 with TRBJ2-2; a possible D gene is TRBD2 (6 bases). Germline V CDR1 and CDR2: GTSNPN, SVGIG (reference sequence). This CDR3 is built from 13 residues. V was cut by 2 bases and J by 6 bases, with 10 bases left in between. The CDR3 spells CAWSSGAAGELFF. DNA for the CDR3: TGTGCCTGGAGTTCGGGAGCGGCCGGGGAGCTGTTTTTT. Together with reference TRBV30 and TRBJ2-2, the CDR3 gives the full variable domain: SQTIHQWPATLVQPVGSPLSLECTVEGTSNPNLYWYRQAAGRGLQLLFYSVGIGQISSEVPQNLSASRPQDRQFILSSKKLLLSDSGFYLCAWSSGAAGELFFGEGSRLTVL.

This clonotype was seen only a few times. The rearrangement uses TRBV24-1 and TRBJ2-3; a possible D gene is TRBD2 (6 bases). This CDR3 region has 14 residues. Germline assignment: CDR1 KGHDR and CDR2 SFDVKD. With 4 bases removed from V and 7 bases from J, the gap between germline ends came to 14 bases. The CDR3 DNA reads TGTGCCACCAGTGACGCCGCGGGACGAAATACGCAGTATTTT. This encodes CATSDAAGRNTQYF.

The chain couples TRBV6-2 or TRBV6-3 to TRBJ2-4; no clear D gene. The CDR3 has 15 amino acids. Germline V gives CDR1 MNHEY, CDR2 SVGEGT. Trimming took 9 bases from V and 0 from J, leaving 15 bases between them. CDR3 region: CASSLGILAKNIQYF. The CDR3 nucleotides are TGTGCCAGTTCTTTAGGGATACTAGCCAAAAACATTCAGTACTTC.